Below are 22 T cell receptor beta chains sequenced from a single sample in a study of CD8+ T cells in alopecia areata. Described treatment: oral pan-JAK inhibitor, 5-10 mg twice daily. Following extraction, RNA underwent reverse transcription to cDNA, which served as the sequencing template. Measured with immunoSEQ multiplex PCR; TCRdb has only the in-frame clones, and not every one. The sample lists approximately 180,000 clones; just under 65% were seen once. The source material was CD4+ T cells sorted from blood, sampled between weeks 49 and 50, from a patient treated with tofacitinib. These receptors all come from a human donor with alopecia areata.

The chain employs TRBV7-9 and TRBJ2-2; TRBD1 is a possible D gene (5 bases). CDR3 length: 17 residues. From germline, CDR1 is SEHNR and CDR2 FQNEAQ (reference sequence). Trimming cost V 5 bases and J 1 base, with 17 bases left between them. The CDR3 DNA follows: TGTGCCAGCAGCAAACAAATGTCCCAGGGGAACACCGGGGAGCTGTTTTTT. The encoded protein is CASSKQMSQGNTGELFF.

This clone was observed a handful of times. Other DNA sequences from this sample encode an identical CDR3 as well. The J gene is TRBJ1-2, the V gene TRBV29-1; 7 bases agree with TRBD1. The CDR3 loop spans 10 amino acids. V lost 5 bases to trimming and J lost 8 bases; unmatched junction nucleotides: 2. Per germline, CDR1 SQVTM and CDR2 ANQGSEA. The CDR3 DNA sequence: TGCAGCGTTACAGGGGACGGCTACACCTTC. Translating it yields CSVTGDGYTF.

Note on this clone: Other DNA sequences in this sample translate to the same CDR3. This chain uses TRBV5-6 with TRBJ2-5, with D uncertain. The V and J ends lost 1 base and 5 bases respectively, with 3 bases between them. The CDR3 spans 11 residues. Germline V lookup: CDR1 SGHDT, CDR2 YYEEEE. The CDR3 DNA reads TGTGCCAGCAGCTTGTTGGAGACCCAGTACTTC. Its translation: CASSLLETQYF.

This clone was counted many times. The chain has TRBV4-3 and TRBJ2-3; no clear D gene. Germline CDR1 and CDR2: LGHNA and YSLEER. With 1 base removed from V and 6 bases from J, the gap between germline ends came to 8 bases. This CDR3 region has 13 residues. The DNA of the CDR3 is TGCGCCAGCAGCCAAGCTGGGCGCGATACGCAGTATTTT. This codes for CASSQAGRDTQYF.

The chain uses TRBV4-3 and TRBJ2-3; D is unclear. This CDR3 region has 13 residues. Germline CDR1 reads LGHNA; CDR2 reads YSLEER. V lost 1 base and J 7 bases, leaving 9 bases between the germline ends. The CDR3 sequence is CASSQGQEHTQYF. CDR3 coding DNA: TGCGCCAGCAGCCAAGGGCAAGAACATACGCAGTATTTT.

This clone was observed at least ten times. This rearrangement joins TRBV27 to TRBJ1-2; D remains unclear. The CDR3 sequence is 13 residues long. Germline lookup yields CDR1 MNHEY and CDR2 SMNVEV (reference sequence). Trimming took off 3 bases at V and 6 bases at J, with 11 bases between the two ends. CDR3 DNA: TGTGCCAGCAGTTTCGGCGTAGGCAATGGCTACACCTTC. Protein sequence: CASSFGVGNGYTF.

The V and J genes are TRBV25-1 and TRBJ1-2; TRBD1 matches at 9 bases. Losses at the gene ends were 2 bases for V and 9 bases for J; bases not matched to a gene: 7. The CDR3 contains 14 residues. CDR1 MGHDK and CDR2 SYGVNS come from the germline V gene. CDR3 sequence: CASSEGGQGWSYTF. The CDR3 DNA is TGTGCCAGCAGTGAAGGGGGACAGGGCTGGAGCTACACCTTC.

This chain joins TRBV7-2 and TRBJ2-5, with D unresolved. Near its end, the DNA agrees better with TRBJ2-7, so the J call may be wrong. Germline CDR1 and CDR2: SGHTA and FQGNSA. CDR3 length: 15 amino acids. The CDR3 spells CASSLYPRETYEQYF. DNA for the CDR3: TGTGCCAGCAGCTTATACCCTAGGGAAACCTACGAGCAGTACTTC.

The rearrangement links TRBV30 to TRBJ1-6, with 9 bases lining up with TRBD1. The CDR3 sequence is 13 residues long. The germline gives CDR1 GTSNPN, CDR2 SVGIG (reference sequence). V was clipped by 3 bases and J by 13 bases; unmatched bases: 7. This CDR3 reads CAWSPHRGLPLHF. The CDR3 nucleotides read TGTGCCTGGAGCCCTCACAGGGGGCTTCCCCTCCACTTT. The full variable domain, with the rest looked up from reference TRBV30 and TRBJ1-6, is SQTIHQWPATLVQPVGSPLSLECTVEGTSNPNLYWYRQAAGRGLQLLFYSVGIGQISSEVPQNLSASRPQDRQFILSSKKLLLSDSGFYLCAWSPHRGLPLHFGNGTRLTVT.

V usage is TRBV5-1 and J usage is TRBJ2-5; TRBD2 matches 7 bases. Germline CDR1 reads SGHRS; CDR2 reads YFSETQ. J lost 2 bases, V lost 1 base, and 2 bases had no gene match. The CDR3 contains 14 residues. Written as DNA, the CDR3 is TGCGCCAGCAGCTTGATGGGGGGGCAAGAGACCCAGTACTTC. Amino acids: CASSLMGGQETQYF.

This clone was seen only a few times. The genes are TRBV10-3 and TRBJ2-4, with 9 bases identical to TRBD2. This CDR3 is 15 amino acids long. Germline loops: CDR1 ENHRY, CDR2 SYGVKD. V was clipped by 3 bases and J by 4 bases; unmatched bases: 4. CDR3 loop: CAISEVAGGKNIQYF. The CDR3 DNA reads TGTGCCATCAGTGAAGTGGCGGGGGGGAAAAACATTCAGTACTTC.

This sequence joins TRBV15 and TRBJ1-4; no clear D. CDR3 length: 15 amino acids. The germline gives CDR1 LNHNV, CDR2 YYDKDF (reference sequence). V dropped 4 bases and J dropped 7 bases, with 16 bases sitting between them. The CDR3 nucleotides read TGTGCCACCAGCACGGCCGGTACCTTCGGTGAAAAACTGTTTTTT. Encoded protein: CATSTAGTFGEKLFF.

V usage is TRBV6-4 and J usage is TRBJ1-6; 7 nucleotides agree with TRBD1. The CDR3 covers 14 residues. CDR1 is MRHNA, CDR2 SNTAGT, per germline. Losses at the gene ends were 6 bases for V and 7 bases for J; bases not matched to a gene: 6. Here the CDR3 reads CASRDRFANSPLHF. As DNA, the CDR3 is TGTGCCAGCAGGGACAGGTTTGCGAATTCACCCCTCCACTTT.

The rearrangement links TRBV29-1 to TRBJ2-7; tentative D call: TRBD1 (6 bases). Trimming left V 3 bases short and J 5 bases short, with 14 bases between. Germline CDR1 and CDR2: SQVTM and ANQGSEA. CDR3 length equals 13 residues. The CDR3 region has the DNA TGCAGCGTTGACCTGGGGCAGGGGAACGAGCAGTACTTC. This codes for CSVDLGQGNEQYF.

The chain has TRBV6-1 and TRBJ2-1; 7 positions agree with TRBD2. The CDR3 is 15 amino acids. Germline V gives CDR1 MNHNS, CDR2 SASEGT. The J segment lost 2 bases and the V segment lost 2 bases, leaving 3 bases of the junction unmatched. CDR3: CASSEQAGTYNEQFF. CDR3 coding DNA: TGTGCCAGCAGTGAACAAGCGGGGACCTACAATGAGCAGTTCTTC.

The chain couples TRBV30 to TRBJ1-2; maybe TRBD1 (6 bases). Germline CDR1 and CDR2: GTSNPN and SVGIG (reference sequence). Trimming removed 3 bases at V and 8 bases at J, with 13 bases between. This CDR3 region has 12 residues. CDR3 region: CAWSKDSRGYTF. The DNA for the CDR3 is TGTGCCTGGAGCAAGGACAGTCGAGGCTACACCTTC.

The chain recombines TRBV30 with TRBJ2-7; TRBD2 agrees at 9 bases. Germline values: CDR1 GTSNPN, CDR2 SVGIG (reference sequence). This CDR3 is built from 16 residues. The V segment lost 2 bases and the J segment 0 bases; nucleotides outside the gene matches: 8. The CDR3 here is CAWSPPLAGISYEQYF. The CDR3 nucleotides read TGTGCCTGGAGTCCCCCTCTAGCGGGGATCTCCTACGAGCAGTACTTC.

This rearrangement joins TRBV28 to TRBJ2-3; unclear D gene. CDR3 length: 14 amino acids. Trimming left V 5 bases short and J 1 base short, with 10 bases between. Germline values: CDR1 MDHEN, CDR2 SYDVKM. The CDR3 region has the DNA TGTGCCAGCAGTCCCCCGGGCCGCACAGATACGCAGTATTTT. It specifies CASSPPGRTDTQYF.

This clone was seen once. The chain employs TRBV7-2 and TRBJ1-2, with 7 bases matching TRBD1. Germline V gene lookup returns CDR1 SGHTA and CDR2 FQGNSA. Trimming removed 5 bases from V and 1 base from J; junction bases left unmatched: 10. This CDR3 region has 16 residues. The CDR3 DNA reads TGTGCCAGCAGCATACCGGGACAGCTGCTTAACTATGGCTACACCTTC. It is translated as CASSIPGQLLNYGYTF.

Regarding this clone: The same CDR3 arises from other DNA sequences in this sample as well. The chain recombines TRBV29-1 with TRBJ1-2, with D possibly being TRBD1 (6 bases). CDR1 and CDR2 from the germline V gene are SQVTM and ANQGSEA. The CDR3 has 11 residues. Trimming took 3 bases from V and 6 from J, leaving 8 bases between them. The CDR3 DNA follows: TGCAGCGTTGACAGGGGAGATGGCTACACCTTC. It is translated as CSVDRGDGYTF.

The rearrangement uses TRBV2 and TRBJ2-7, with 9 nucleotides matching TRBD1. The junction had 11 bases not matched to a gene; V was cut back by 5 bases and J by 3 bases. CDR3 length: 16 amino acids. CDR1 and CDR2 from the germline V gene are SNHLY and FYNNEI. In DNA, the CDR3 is TGTGCCAGCAGTACCGGACCGGGACAGGGAAACTACGAGCAGTACTTC. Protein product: CASSTGPGQGNYEQYF.

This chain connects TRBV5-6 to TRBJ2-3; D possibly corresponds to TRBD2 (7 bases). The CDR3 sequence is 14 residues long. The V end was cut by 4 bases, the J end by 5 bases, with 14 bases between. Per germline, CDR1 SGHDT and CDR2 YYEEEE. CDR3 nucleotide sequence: TGTGCCAGCAGCCCCCGGGGGGCAAGAGATACGCAGTATTTT. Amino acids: CASSPRGARDTQYF.